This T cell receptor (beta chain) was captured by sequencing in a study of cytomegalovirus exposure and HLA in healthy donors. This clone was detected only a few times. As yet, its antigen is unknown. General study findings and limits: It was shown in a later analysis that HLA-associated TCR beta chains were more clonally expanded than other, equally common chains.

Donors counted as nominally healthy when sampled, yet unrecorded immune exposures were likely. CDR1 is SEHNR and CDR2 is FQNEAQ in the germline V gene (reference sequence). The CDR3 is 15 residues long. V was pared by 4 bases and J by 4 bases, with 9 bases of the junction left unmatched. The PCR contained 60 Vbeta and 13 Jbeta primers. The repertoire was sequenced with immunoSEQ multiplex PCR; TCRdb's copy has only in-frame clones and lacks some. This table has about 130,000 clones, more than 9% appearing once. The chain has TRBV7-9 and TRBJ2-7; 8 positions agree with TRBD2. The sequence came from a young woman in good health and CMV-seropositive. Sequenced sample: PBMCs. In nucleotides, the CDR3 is TGTGCCAGCAGCTCTCCAGGACTAGCTACTTACGAGCAGTACTTC. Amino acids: CASSSPGLATYEQYF. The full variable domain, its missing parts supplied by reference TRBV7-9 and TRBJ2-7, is DTGVSQNPRHKITKRGQNVTFRCDPISEHNRLYWYRQTLGQGPEFLTYFQNEAQLEKSRLLSDRFSAERPKGSFSTLEIQRTEQGDSAMYLCASSSPGLATYEQYFGPGTRLTVT.